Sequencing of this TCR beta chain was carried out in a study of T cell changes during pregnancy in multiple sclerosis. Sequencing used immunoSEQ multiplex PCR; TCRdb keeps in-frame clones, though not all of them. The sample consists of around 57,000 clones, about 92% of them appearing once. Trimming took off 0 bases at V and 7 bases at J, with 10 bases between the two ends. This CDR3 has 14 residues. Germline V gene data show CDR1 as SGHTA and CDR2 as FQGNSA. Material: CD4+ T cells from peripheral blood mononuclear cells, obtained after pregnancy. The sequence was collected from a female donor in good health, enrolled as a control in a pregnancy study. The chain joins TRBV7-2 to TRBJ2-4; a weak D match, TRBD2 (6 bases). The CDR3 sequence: CASSLAGGGNIQYF. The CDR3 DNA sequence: TGTGCCAGCAGCTTAGCGGGGGGTGGGAACATTCAGTACTTC.